This T cell receptor (beta chain) is from a study of T cell repertoires in ileal Crohn's disease. Study at large: All patients had surgery for stricturing (approximately 61%) or penetrating (about 39%) disease. Thiopurines (around 11) or anti-TNF agents (roughly 17) were given postoperatively to about half.

Profiled with immunoSEQ multiplex PCR; TCRdb holds only in-frame clones, not every one. The table shows fewer than 2,500 clones, with 84% occurring only once. Concerning this clone itself: Its antigen is still unknown.

General study points: High-frequency clones were more common in sorted CD8 than CD4 cells.

CDR3 length: 15 amino acids. Germline V gives CDR1 MGHRA, CDR2 YSYEKL. Trimming took off 4 bases at V and 0 bases at J, with 7 bases between the two ends. This sequence originates from an adult with Crohn's disease. The specimen was ileal tissue. The V and J genes are TRBV4-1 and TRBJ2-6, with D unresolved. CDR3 bases: TGCGCCAGCAGCCTTCAGTACTCTGGGGCCAACGTCCTGACTTTC. This codes for CASSLQYSGANVLTF.